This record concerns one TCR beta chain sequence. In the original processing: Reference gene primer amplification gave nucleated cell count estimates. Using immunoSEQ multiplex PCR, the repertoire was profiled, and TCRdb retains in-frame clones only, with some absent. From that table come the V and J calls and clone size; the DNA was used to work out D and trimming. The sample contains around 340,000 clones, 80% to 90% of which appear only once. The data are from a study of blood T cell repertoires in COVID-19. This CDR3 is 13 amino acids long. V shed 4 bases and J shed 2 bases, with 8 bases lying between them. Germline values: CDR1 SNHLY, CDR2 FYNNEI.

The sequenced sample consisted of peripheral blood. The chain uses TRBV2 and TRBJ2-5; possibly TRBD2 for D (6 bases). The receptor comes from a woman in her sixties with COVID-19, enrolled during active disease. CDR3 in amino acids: CASSGDLQETQYF. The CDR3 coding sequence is TGTGCCAGCAGTGGGGACTTACAAGAGACCCAGTACTTC.